The 20 T cell receptor beta chains presented below share a single source sample, sequenced in a study of T cell repertoires in cytomegalovirus infection. Their cognate antigens are unknown. TCRdb re-analysed the reads in MiXCR, keeping a single row per CDR3 protein. There are under 450,000 distinct CDR3 sequences in the sample; approximately 30% occur only once, and approximately 13% lies in the top ten. Here the sequenced sample was cultured PBMCs, taken from culture after CMV antigen stimulation. Receptor source: a human donor in good health (CMV status not recorded). Some clones in this sample may be carry-over from other donors' samples.

In this sample, this clonotype turned up a few times. This rearrangement joins TRBV7-9 to TRBJ1-2; the match to TRBD1 covers 8 bases. Looked up from germline, CDR1 is SEHNR and CDR2 is FQNEAQ (reference sequence). The CDR3 is made up of 15 amino acids. The junction had 7 bases not matched to a gene; V was cut back by 4 bases and J by 3 bases. The CDR3 DNA sequence: TGTGCCAGCAGCTCCCCAGCGACAGGGGACTATGGCTACACCTTC. Protein product: CASSSPATGDYGYTF.

The V call is TRBV5-1, the J call TRBJ2-7; 11 nucleotides align to TRBD2. CDR1 and CDR2 from the germline V gene are SGHRS and YFSETQ. The V and J ends lost 0 bases and 9 bases, in that order; junction bases with no gene match: 8. This CDR3 has 15 amino acids. The CDR3 region has the DNA TGCGCCAGCAGCTTGGACGATAGCGGGAGGGCCGGGCAGTACTTC. Amino acids: CASSLDDSGRAGQYF.

J is TRBJ2-1 and V is TRBV7-2; D gene uncertain. The CDR3 is 13 amino acids. Germline-derived CDR1 and CDR2 are SGHTA and FQGNSA. V was cut by 8 bases and J by 8 bases, with 16 bases left in between. For the CDR3, the DNA is TGTGCCAGCGGGCAATGGCGGTTTGATGAGCAGTTCTTC. Its protein product is CASGQWRFDEQFF.

At least ten counts were recorded for this clonotype. V is TRBV7-9 and J is TRBJ2-5; D gene unclear. There are 16 residues in the CDR3. Trimming removed 7 bases at V and 2 bases at J, with 20 bases between. CDR1 and CDR2 from the germline V gene are SEHNR and FQNEAQ (reference sequence). CDR3 bases: TGTGCCAGCACCACGCCGGGTTTTTCGGGTCAAGAGACCCAGTACTTC. This codes for CASTTPGFSGQETQYF.

The genes are TRBV7-2 and TRBJ1-4, with D perhaps matching TRBD1 (5 bases). CDR3 size: 14 residues. V dropped 5 bases and J dropped 7 bases, with 14 bases sitting between them. Germline V gives CDR1 SGHTA, CDR2 FQGNSA. The CDR3 DNA reads TGTGCCAGCAGCCTCGTGGGGCTCGGTGAAAAACTGTTTTTT. Its translation is CASSLVGLGEKLFF.

The rearrangement joins TRBV11-2 to TRBJ1-6; TRBD1 agrees at 7 bases. V lost 5 bases, J lost 4 bases, and 5 bases stayed unmatched. Germline loops: CDR1 SGHAT, CDR2 FQNNGV. This CDR3 comprises 15 residues. CDR3 sequence: CASSLEQGYNSPLHF. The CDR3, as DNA: TGTGCCAGCAGCCTCGAACAGGGGTATAATTCACCCCTCCACTTT.

V is TRBV12-3 or TRBV12-4 and J is TRBJ1-1; 9 positions agree with TRBD1. V was clipped by 6 bases and J by 5 bases; unmatched bases: 7. This CDR3 has 14 amino acids. CDR3 in DNA: TGTGCCAGCAGCCAGGGACAGGGAAGGACTGAAGCTTTCTTT. Residues: CASSQGQGRTEAFF.

This clonotype was counted only a few times. The genes are TRBV5-4 and TRBJ1-1, with a possible D match to TRBD1 (5 bases). The germline V gene has CDR1 SGHNT and CDR2 YYREEE (reference sequence). The CDR3 length is 15 residues. V lost 4 bases, J lost 0 bases, and 13 bases lay in between. The CDR3 DNA reads as TGTGCCAGCAGCAGGGGACTTGCAATGAACACTGAAGCTTTCTTT. Translation gives CASSRGLAMNTEAFF.

This clonotype occurred once. This chain joins TRBV6-2 or TRBV6-3 and TRBJ2-1; 10 bases agree with TRBD1. Germline-derived CDR1 and CDR2 are MNHEY and SVGEGT. This CDR3 region has 16 residues. With 7 bases clipped from V and 3 bases from J, the junction kept 9 bases outside the gene matches. DNA of the CDR3: TGTGCCAGCAAAAATAGGGGGACAGGGGACTACAATGAGCAGTTCTTC. Amino acids: CASKNRGTGDYNEQFF.

The rearrangement links TRBV11-2 to TRBJ2-6; the D is unclear. This CDR3 is built from 17 residues. Per germline, CDR1 SGHAT and CDR2 FQNNGV. The germline V and J ends were trimmed by 5 bases and 0 bases, with 14 bases remaining between them. The CDR3 reads CASSASVGNSGANVLTF. For the CDR3, the DNA is TGTGCCAGCAGCGCTTCGGTAGGGAACTCTGGGGCCAACGTCCTGACTTTC.

The chain uses TRBV2 and TRBJ1-5, with 10 bases aligning to TRBD1. The CDR3 sequence is 17 residues long. From germline, CDR1 is SNHLY and CDR2 FYNNEI. The ends lost 4 bases at V and 2 bases at J; junction bases unmatched: 8. The CDR3 loop reads CASSAWGTGVGNQPQHF. The CDR3 DNA reads as TGTGCCAGCAGTGCCTGGGGGACAGGGGTGGGCAATCAGCCCCAGCATTTT.

The chain joins TRBV5-1 to TRBJ2-7; 11 bases agree with TRBD2. This CDR3 comprises 14 residues. V lost 4 bases and J lost 6; bases outside the gene matches: 6. The V gene's germline CDR1 is SGHRS and CDR2 YFSETQ. CDR3 sequence reads: CASSRTGTSGEQYF. The CDR3 coding sequence is TGCGCCAGCAGCCGAACCGGGACTAGCGGCGAGCAGTACTTC.

The rearrangement joins TRBV18 to TRBJ2-3; TRBD1 is a possible D gene (5 bases). Germline V gives CDR1 KGHSH, CDR2 LQKENI. The CDR3 runs to 15 residues. Deletions cut 2 bases from V and 1 base from J, with 10 bases between. The CDR3 protein is CASSPDRYRTDTQYF. The DNA for the CDR3 is TGTGCCAGCTCACCAGACAGATACCGCACAGATACGCAGTATTTT.

This clonotype was seen more than once but under ten times. V is TRBV6-5 and J is TRBJ1-2; 8 nucleotides line up with TRBD1. The CDR3 length is 13 residues. V lost 2 bases to trimming and J lost 9 bases; unmatched junction nucleotides: 5. Per germline, CDR1 MNHEY and CDR2 SVGAGI. The chain's CDR3 is CASSYPGGTRYTF. The CDR3 nucleotides are TGTGCCAGCAGTTACCCAGGGGGCACCCGCTACACCTTC.

The genes are TRBV9 and TRBJ2-1, with 9 bases matching TRBD2. This CDR3 is built from 16 residues. V lost 0 bases to trimming and J lost 9 bases; unmatched junction nucleotides: 10. Per germline, CDR1 SGDLS and CDR2 YYNGEE. DNA for the CDR3: TGTGCCAGCAGCGTAGATGTTAGCGGGAGACATAGTGAGCAGTTCTTC. Amino acid sequence: CASSVDVSGRHSEQFF. Supplemented by reference TRBV9 and TRBJ2-1, the full variable domain reads DSGVTQTPKHLITATGQRVTLRCSPRSGDLSVYWYQQSLDQGLQFLIQYYNGEERAKGNILERFSAQQFPDLHSELNLSSLELGDSALYFCASSVDVSGRHSEQFFGPGTRLTVL.

The chain joins TRBV5-8 to TRBJ2-7, with TRBD1 matching over 8 bases. This CDR3 region has 17 residues. V shed 0 bases and J 5 bases; nucleotides not matched to a gene: 13. Germline lookup yields CDR1 SGHTS and CDR2 YDEGEE. The CDR3 coding sequence is TGTGCCAGCAGCTTGGTAACTCAGGGGGCGCAAAGAAACGAGCAGTACTTC. Its protein product is CASSLVTQGAQRNEQYF.

The J gene is TRBJ2-7, the V gene TRBV7-3; TRBD2 matches 7 bases. This CDR3 region has 13 residues. CDR1 is SGHTA and CDR2 is FQGTGA in the germline V gene. V shed 7 bases, J shed 2 bases, and the junction held 5 bases outside the gene matches. CDR3 loop: CASTSSGTYEQYF. The CDR3 region has the DNA TGTGCCAGCACCTCTAGCGGTACCTACGAGCAGTACTTC.

The rearrangement uses TRBV3-1 and TRBJ2-1; D could derive from TRBD1 or TRBD2 (7 bases each). Per the germline V gene, CDR1 is LGHDT and CDR2 is YNNKEL (reference sequence). V was trimmed by 1 base and J by 9 bases, leaving 16 bases between them. The CDR3 loop spans 15 amino acids. CDR3 in DNA: TGTGCCAGCAGCCAAGTAGGGGGCGCGGGGGTTGAGCAGTTCTTC. It codes for CASSQVGGAGVEQFF.

V usage is TRBV4-1 and J usage is TRBJ1-6; D possibly corresponds to TRBD1 (5 bases). The V end lost 0 bases, the J end lost 9 bases, and 15 bases lay between the germline ends. Germline V lookup: CDR1 MGHRA, CDR2 YSYEKL. This CDR3 is built from 16 residues. CDR3 DNA: TGCGCCAGCAGCCAAGAAGGGACTACCACGAGTTCACCCCTCCACTTT. This codes for CASSQEGTTTSSPLHF.

J is TRBJ2-2 and V is TRBV25-1; a possible D gene is TRBD2 (5 bases). Germline CDR1 is MGHDK and CDR2 is SYGVNS. CDR3 length: 12 amino acids. The V end was cut by 6 bases, the J end by 7 bases, with 9 bases between. The CDR3: CASSPSLGELFF. In nucleotides, the CDR3 is TGTGCCAGCAGCCCTAGCCTCGGGGAGCTGTTTTTT.